The T cell receptor (beta chain) under discussion was sequenced for a study of Ad26.COV2.S vaccination and SARS-CoV-2 variants. Across the whole study: The COV1001 Ad26.COV2.S trial arm included the donor.

Only in-frame clones appear in the TCRdb table, and some are missing; sequencing was by immunoSEQ multiplex PCR. Of roughly 510,000 clones in the sample, around 90% were seen once. V lost 8 bases, J lost 2 bases, and 17 bases lay in between. Germline V gene data show CDR1 as GTSNPN and CDR2 as SVGIG (reference sequence). CDR3 length: 14 residues. As for treatment: some 20 received Ad26.COV2.S at low or high dose, single or two shots; roughly 5 received placebo; per-sample allocation not given. All samples were drawn on day 63, counting from the first vaccine or placebo injection. Whoever gave the sample was an adult aged 18-55 years in Boston.

This clonotype was sampled from a person aged 18-60 years who received the Ad26.COV2.S COVID-19 vaccine or a placebo. The chain recombines TRBV30 with TRBJ2-3; tentatively, D is TRBD2 (6 bases). This specimen consisted of peripheral blood, obtained in a trial of Ad26.COV2.S vaccine versus placebo. The CDR3 loop reads CALGIAVLTDTQYF. Here the CDR3 DNA reads TGTGCCCTGGGAATAGCGGTTCTCACAGATACGCAGTATTTT.